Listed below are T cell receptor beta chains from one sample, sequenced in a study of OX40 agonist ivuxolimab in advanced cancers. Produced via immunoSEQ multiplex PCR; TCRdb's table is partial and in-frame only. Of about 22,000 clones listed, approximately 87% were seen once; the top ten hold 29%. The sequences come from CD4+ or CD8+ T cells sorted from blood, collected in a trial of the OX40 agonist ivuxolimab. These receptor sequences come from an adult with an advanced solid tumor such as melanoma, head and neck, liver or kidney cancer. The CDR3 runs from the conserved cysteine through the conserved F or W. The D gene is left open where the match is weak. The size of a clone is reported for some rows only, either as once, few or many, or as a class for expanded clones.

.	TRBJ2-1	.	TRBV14	TGTGCCAGCAGCCAAGGGGGGGCCGGCAATGAGCAGTTCTTC	CASSQGGAGNEQFF
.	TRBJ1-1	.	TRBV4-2	TGTGCCAGCAGCCAAGGCCTTGCTGAAGCTTTCTTT	CASSQGLAEAFF
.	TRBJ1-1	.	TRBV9	TGTGCCAGCAGCGCAGGATCGGGAGACCCCCGGACTGAAGCTTTCTTT	CASSAGSGDPRTEAFF
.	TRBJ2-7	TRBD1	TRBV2	TGTGCCAGCAGGGGGGGACAGGGGACATCCTACGAGCAGTACTTC	CASRGGQGTSYEQYF
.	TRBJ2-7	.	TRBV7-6	TGTGCCAGCAGCTTACATGGGAACCCAAAGACCTACGAGCAGTACTTC	CASSLHGNPKTYEQYF
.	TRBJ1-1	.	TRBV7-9	TGTGCCAGCAGCTTATCAGGGGAAGCTTTCTTT	CASSLSGEAFF
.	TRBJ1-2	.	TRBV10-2	TGCGCCAGCAGTGAGTTGGGGCCAGACTATGGCTACACCTTC	CASSELGPDYGYTF
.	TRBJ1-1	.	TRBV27	TGTGCCAGCAGTTGGGGAGGATTGGGCACTGAAGCTTTCTTT	CASSWGGLGTEAFF
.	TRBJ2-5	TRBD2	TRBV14	TGTGCCAGCACCCCGATCGGGGGGGGCGCCCAGTACTTC	CASTPIGGGAQYF
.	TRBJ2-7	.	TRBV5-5	TGTGCCAGCACCACCGGAGGGGGCAGGTCCTACGAGCAGTACTTC	CASTTGGGRSYEQYF
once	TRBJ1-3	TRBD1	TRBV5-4	TGTGCCAGCAGCGCCGCCAGGGGGCTAGGAAACACCATATATTTT	CASSAARGLGNTIYF
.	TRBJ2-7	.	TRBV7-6	TGTGCCAGCAGCTTAGCGGCCCATACCTACGAGCAGTACTTC	CASSLAAHTYEQYF
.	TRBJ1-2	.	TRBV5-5	TGTGCCAGCAGCTTGGAGGGGTCGGGGACAAGCTATGGCTACACCTTC	CASSLEGSGTSYGYTF
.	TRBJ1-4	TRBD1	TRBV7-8	TGTGCCAGCAGAGGGACAGGCTTTAATGAAAAACTGTTTTTT	CASRGTGFNEKLFF
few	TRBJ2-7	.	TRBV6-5	TGTGCCAGCTTGGGTCCCTCCTACGAGCAGTACTTC	CASLGPSYEQYF
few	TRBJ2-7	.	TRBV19	TGTGCCAGTAGTATGGGACACGGCTACGAGCAGTACTTC	CASSMGHGYEQYF
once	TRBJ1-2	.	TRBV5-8	TGTGCCAGCAGCTTGAAGTGGGGGCGAGGCTATGGCTACACCTTC	CASSLKWGRGYGYTF